This passage covers 23 T cell receptor beta chains from one sample sequenced in a study of blood T cell repertoires in COVID-19. Sequencing was performed with immunoSEQ multiplex PCR; in TCRdb, only in-frame clones are kept and a portion is missing. The table records over 300,000 clones, approximately 85% of them present only once. The material sequenced was PBMCs or T cells enriched from blood (not recorded which). The receptor set was obtained from a man aged 30 to 39 who had recovered from COVID-19.

This clone occurred a few times. The rearrangement joins TRBV6-1 to TRBJ1-6; D not certain. Between the trimmed V and J ends, which lost 3 bases and 2 bases, there was a span of 11 bases. CDR3 length equals 16 residues. The germline gives CDR1 MNHNS, CDR2 SASEGT. CDR3 in amino acids: CASSDAAETYNSPLHF. DNA of the CDR3: TGTGCCAGCAGTGATGCCGCTGAGACCTATAATTCACCCCTCCACTTT.

This chain uses TRBV3-1 (or the pseudogene TRBV3-2) with TRBJ2-3, with 9 positions matching TRBD2. The germline gives CDR1 LGHDT, CDR2 YNNKEL (reference sequence). J lost 2 bases, V lost 1 base, and 7 bases had no gene match. The CDR3 loop spans 17 amino acids. The CDR3 nucleotides are TGTGCCAGCAGCCAAGGGACTAGCGCCGGTTCCACAGATACGCAGTATTTT. It translates to CASSQGTSAGSTDTQYF.

The gene calls are TRBV2 and TRBJ2-2; 10 bases fit TRBD1. After removal of 5 bases from V and 3 bases from J, the junction contained 3 bases not matched to a gene. Looked up from germline, CDR1 is SNHLY and CDR2 is FYNNEI. The CDR3 has 15 residues. CDR3 sequence reads: CASSRQGADTGELFF. For the CDR3, the DNA is TGTGCCAGCAGTAGACAGGGGGCAGACACCGGGGAGCTGTTTTTT. The variable domain in full, completed from reference TRBV2 and TRBJ2-2, reads EPEVTQTPSHQVTQMGQEVILRCVPISNHLYFYWYRQILGQKVEFLVSFYNNEISEKSEIFDDQFSVERPDGSNFTLKIRSTKLEDSAMYFCASSRQGADTGELFFGEGSRLTVL.

This clone came up once. The chain uses TRBV3-1 (or the pseudogene TRBV3-2) and TRBJ1-5; D call uncertain. Germline V lookup: CDR1 LGHDT, CDR2 YNNKEL (reference sequence). Trimming removed 0 bases from V and 9 bases from J, with 12 bases in between. The CDR3 totals 14 residues. The CDR3 region is CASSQDRGTSPQHF. The CDR3 DNA sequence: TGTGCCAGCAGCCAAGACCGGGGAACATCGCCCCAGCATTTT.

The rearrangement uses TRBV10-3 and TRBJ2-2, with 10 bases fitting TRBD1. CDR3 length: 16 residues. Germline CDR1 and CDR2: ENHRY and SYGVKD. Trimming took 6 bases from V and 6 from J; bases not matched to a gene: 10. The CDR3 sequence is CAIRGSGTGDAGELFF. CDR3 DNA: TGTGCCATCAGAGGCTCCGGGACAGGGGATGCCGGGGAGCTGTTTTTT.

The J gene is TRBJ1-6, the V gene TRBV11-2; 8 nucleotides match TRBD1. Germline assignment: CDR1 SGHAT and CDR2 FQNNGV. This CDR3 comprises 15 residues. J was trimmed by 10 bases and V by 0 bases; bases with no gene match: 5. CDR3 sequence reads: CASSLEGQAISPLHF. CDR3 in DNA: TGTGCCAGCAGCTTAGAGGGACAGGCCATCTCACCCCTCCACTTT.

This rearrangement joins TRBV4-1 to TRBJ2-7; 7 bases are a match to TRBD1. Germline-derived CDR1 and CDR2 are MGHRA and YSYEKL. CDR3 size: 14 residues. After removal of 4 bases from V and 3 bases from J, the junction contained 6 bases not matched to a gene. The DNA of the CDR3 is TGCGCCAGCAGCCCTGGGACAGTAGGCTACGAGCAGTACTTC. It translates to CASSPGTVGYEQYF.

The rearrangement joins TRBV7-2 to TRBJ1-2; 12 nucleotides agree with TRBD1. The CDR3 spans 15 residues. The V segment lost 1 base and the J segment 7 bases; nucleotides outside the gene matches: 4. Germline lookup yields CDR1 SGHTA and CDR2 FQGNSA. Here the CDR3 reads CASSLGGQGAGGYTF. CDR3 DNA sequence: TGTGCCAGCAGCTTAGGGGGACAGGGGGCTGGTGGCTACACCTTC. Variable domain in full (rest from reference TRBV7-2 and TRBJ1-2): GAGVSQSPSNKVTEKGKDVELRCDPISGHTALYWYRQSLGQGLEFLIYFQGNSAPDKSGLPSDRFSAERTGGSVSTLTIQRTQQEDSAVYLCASSLGGQGAGGYTFGSGTRLTVV.

This chain joins TRBV19 and TRBJ2-4; possible D gene TRBD1, 6 bases. Trimming pared 6 bases from V and 5 bases from J, leaving 38 bases between. The CDR3 is 22 residues long. Per the germline V gene, CDR1 is LNHDA and CDR2 is SQIVND (reference sequence). The CDR3 nucleotides read TGTGCCAGTAGCCCTGACAGGAATACAACCATCGACAAATCAAGGTACGAAAACATTCAGTACTTC. Its protein is CASSPDRNTTIDKSRYENIQYF.

Comments on this clone: Other DNA sequences of this sample code for an identical CDR3. The rearrangement uses TRBV5-5 and TRBJ1-4, with D hard to call. Germline V gene sequence: CDR1 SGHKS, CDR2 YYEKEE (reference sequence). The CDR3 is 13 residues long. Trimming took off 0 bases at V and 4 bases at J, with 4 bases between the two ends. CDR3 in amino acids: CASSLGLNEKLFF. The CDR3 bases are TGTGCCAGCAGCTTGGGTCTTAATGAAAAACTGTTTTTT.

The chain couples TRBV24-1 to TRBJ1-2; D remains unclear. Germline assignment: CDR1 KGHDR and CDR2 SFDVKD. This CDR3 has 17 amino acids. V lost 8 bases and J lost 1, with 22 bases in between. CDR3: CATNCDGLQFHNYGYTF. The CDR3 DNA reads TGTGCCACCAACTGCGACGGCCTACAGTTCCATAACTATGGCTACACCTTC.

This clone was recorded only once. The chain carries TRBV5-1 and TRBJ1-2, with D hard to call. The germline gives CDR1 SGHRS, CDR2 YFSETQ. CDR3 length equals 15 residues. V was pared by 2 bases and J by 4 bases, with 15 bases between. In DNA, the CDR3 is TGCGCCAGCAGCTTAAGTACAGATCGCTTCTATGGCTACACCTTC. Translating gives CASSLSTDRFYGYTF.

The chain links TRBV9 to TRBJ2-1; the match to TRBD2 covers 10 bases. The V gene end was trimmed by 3 bases and the J gene end by 4 bases; junction bases not matched to a gene: 4. The V gene's germline CDR1 is SGDLS and CDR2 YYNGEE. The CDR3 has 15 amino acids. Written as DNA, the CDR3 is TGTGCCAGCAGCGGATTAGCGGGGGGTTACAATGAGCAGTTCTTC. Protein: CASSGLAGGYNEQFF.

J is TRBJ2-2 and V is TRBV11-2, with D unclear. Trimming stripped 5 bases from V and 1 base from J, with 8 bases between. CDR1 and CDR2 (germline): SGHAT, FQNNGV. The CDR3 is 14 residues long. CDR3 loop: CASSLLRNTGELFF. The CDR3 DNA follows: TGTGCCAGCAGCCTGCTTAGGAACACCGGGGAGCTGTTTTTT.

The chain joins TRBV7-9 to TRBJ1-4, with D unclear. The germline CDR1 and CDR2 sequences are SEHNR and FQNEAQ (reference sequence). The V end was cut by 2 bases, the J end by 7 bases, with 14 bases between. This CDR3 contains 15 residues. The DNA of the CDR3 is TGTGCCAGCAGCTTACGAGAAGGAAGCGGTGAAAAACTGTTTTTT. Encoded protein: CASSLREGSGEKLFF.

This sequence joins TRBV15 and TRBJ2-3, with 8 positions matching TRBD1. Per the germline V gene, CDR1 is LNHNV and CDR2 is YYDKDF (reference sequence). The CDR3 is made up of 15 amino acids. The V segment lost 1 base and the J segment 4 bases; nucleotides outside the gene matches: 4. The CDR3 region has the DNA TGTGCCACCAGCAGAGCTGACAGGGGTTCAGATACGCAGTATTTT. This codes for CATSRADRGSDTQYF.

The table lists this clone with a count of one. The gene calls are TRBV7-2 and TRBJ2-1, with 7 bases matching TRBD1. CDR1 is SGHTA, CDR2 FQGNSA, per germline. The CDR3 extends over 15 amino acids. The V and J ends lost 1 base and 2 bases, in that order; junction bases with no gene match: 2. The CDR3 coding sequence is TGTGCCAGCAGCTTAGAGGGGGCTCCCTACAATGAGCAGTTCTTC. This encodes CASSLEGAPYNEQFF.

The rearrangement uses TRBV30 and TRBJ1-2; weak D call: TRBD1 (6 bases). V lost 1 base and J lost 0, with 12 bases in between. CDR3 length: 15 amino acids. CDR1 GTSNPN and CDR2 SVGIG come from the germline V gene (reference sequence). This CDR3 reads CAWSGTVKANYGYTF. The CDR3 nucleotides read TGTGCCTGGAGTGGGACAGTTAAAGCTAACTATGGCTACACCTTC.

The rearrangement joins TRBV30 to TRBJ1-1; D is unresolved. Germline V gene lookup returns CDR1 GTSNPN and CDR2 SVGIG (reference sequence). V lost 0 bases and J 6 bases, leaving 5 bases between the germline ends. This CDR3 region has 11 residues. In nucleotides, the CDR3 is TGTGCCTGGAGTGTAACGGCTGAAGCTTTCTTT. As protein: CAWSVTAEAFF.

The chain employs TRBV7-2 and TRBJ2-5; TRBD1 agrees at 9 bases. The CDR3 contains 16 residues. Trimming removed 5 bases from V and 5 bases from J; junction bases left unmatched: 12. Germline CDR1 is SGHTA and CDR2 is FQGNSA. CDR3 sequence: CASSTAGTGYWETQYF. As DNA, the CDR3 is TGTGCCAGCAGCACCGCCGGGACAGGGTATTGGGAGACCCAGTACTTC.

This chain links TRBV5-1 with TRBJ1-2; maybe TRBD1 (5 bases). This CDR3 spans 14 amino acids. Germline CDR1 reads SGHRS; CDR2 reads YFSETQ. Trimming took 3 bases from V and 7 from J, leaving 16 bases between them. CDR3 protein: CASSSGQGWGGYTF. The CDR3 DNA is TGCGCCAGCAGCTCGGGCCAGGGATGGGGTGGCTACACCTTC. Supplemented by reference TRBV5-1 and TRBJ1-2, the full variable domain reads KAGVTQTPRYLIKTRGQQVTLSCSPISGHRSVSWYQQTPGQGLQFLFEYFSETQRNKGNFPGRFSGRQFSNSRSEMNVSTLELGDSALYLCASSSGQGWGGYTFGSGTRLTVV.

This clone was seen a single time. The chain carries TRBV2 and TRBJ2-5; D ambiguous. CDR3 length: 11 amino acids. The V end lost 2 bases, the J end lost 5 bases, and 3 bases lay between the germline ends. Germline V gene lookup returns CDR1 SNHLY and CDR2 FYNNEI. The CDR3 coding sequence is TGTGCCAGCAGTGAATCGGAGACCCAGTACTTC. It translates to CASSESETQYF.

This clone was observed a handful of times. The chain uses TRBV10-2 and TRBJ2-7; D gene unclear. The CDR3 extends over 11 amino acids. Per the germline V gene, CDR1 is WSHSY and CDR2 is SAAADI. The V gene lost 8 bases and the J gene lost 2 bases, with 7 bases spanning the gap. In nucleotides, the CDR3 is TGCGCCAGCGGTCAGGCCTACGAGCAGTACTTC. Translating gives CASGQAYEQYF.